The entry that follows covers one T cell receptor beta chain sequence. This specimen comes from a study of blood T cell repertoires in COVID-19. Overall study context: Samples came from the United States, Italy and Spain, spanning acute and convalescent COVID-19. PBMCs, B-cell-depleted T cells, or T cells were the source of the cDNA or gDNA that made up the material.

Germline V CDR1 and CDR2: SGDLS, YYNGEE. The CDR3 is 13 amino acids. Losses at the gene ends were 0 bases for V and 8 bases for J; bases not matched to a gene: 4. Per the study methods: Amplifying reference gene primers gave estimates of nucleated cell counts. Here immunoSEQ multiplex PCR was the method, and the copy in TCRdb shows in-frame clones only, minus some. Clone size and V and J calls were adopted from that table, with D and trimming inferred from the DNA. The sample has some 150,000 clones; around 90% are singletons. The rearrangement joins TRBV9 to TRBJ1-1, with TRBD1 identical over 7 bases. The clonotype originates from a woman in her sixties or seventies with acute or convalescent COVID-19. The sequenced sample was peripheral blood. The CDR3 reads CASSVATGEEAFF. In nucleotides, the CDR3 is TGTGCCAGCAGCGTAGCCACAGGGGAGGAAGCTTTCTTT. Combining the CDR3 with reference TRBV9 and TRBJ1-1 gives the whole variable domain DSGVTQTPKHLITATGQRVTLRCSPRSGDLSVYWYQQSLDQGLQFLIQYYNGEERAKGNILERFSAQQFPDLHSELNLSSLELGDSALYFCASSVATGEEAFFGQGTRLTVV.